The following is a TCR beta chain sequence with its context. Its antigen is currently unknown. The data were taken from a study of T-cell memory formation after mild COVID-19. Regarding the study as a whole: Clones contracting over day 15 to 85 were CD4/CD8 balanced, with later expanders leaning CD4+. Whether second-wave clones peaking at day 37 were SARS-CoV-2 specific went unconfirmed. Those CD4+ clones that contracted were mainly in CM and EM (CD8+ ones in EMRA).

TCRdb ran MiXCR on the 5' RACE reads and lists one entry per CDR3 protein. The table lists fewer than 200,000 distinct CDR3 sequences, 20% to 25% of them singletons. The CDR3 has 13 residues. From germline, CDR1 is MGHDK and CDR2 SYGVNS. The V and J ends lost 1 base and 6 bases respectively, with 10 bases between them. This sequence joins TRBV25-1 and TRBJ2-7; D ambiguous. Sequencing was carried out using PBMCs or a T cell subset sorted from them (not recorded which). This clonotype was obtained from an adult woman who had mild COVID-19 (a few samples of this study predate the infection). Cell type and time point are not known. The CDR3: CASSESPGFEQYF. The CDR3 nucleotides read TGTGCCAGCAGTGAATCCCCCGGGTTCGAGCAGTACTTC.